The 22 T cell receptor beta chains given below trace back to one sample, sequenced in a study of cytomegalovirus exposure and HLA in healthy donors. 60 Vbeta and 13 Jbeta primers were used in PCR. Sequencing used immunoSEQ multiplex PCR; TCRdb keeps in-frame clones, though not all of them. The sample lists some 56,000 clones, about four fifths occurring once. Sequencing was carried out using PBMCs. Receptors originate from a woman in her forties in good health and CMV-seronegative.

The gene calls are TRBV4-3 and TRBJ2-5; 9 bases align to TRBD2. The assigned J gene may be wrong: the sequence end matches TRBJ2-7 better. The germline CDR1 and CDR2 sequences are LGHNA and YSLEER. The length of the CDR3 is 15 residues. The CDR3 reads CASSHELAGLYEQYF. The DNA of the CDR3 is TGCGCCAGCAGCCACGAACTAGCGGGCCTCTACGAGCAGTACTTC.

V gene TRBV6-5 combines with J gene TRBJ1-4, with 9 bases lining up with TRBD1. V trimming: 2 bases; J trimming: 7 bases; junction bases outside the gene matches: 5. This CDR3 is built from 15 residues. The germline CDR1 and CDR2 sequences are MNHEY and SVGAGI. The CDR3 DNA reads as TGTGCCAGCAGTTACGGTGGGACAGGGTCTGAAAAACTGTTTTTT. Translated, it gives CASSYGGTGSEKLFF.

V and J are TRBV7-2 and TRBJ2-3, with 7 bases that match TRBD2. The V gene end was trimmed by 2 bases and the J gene end by 1 base; junction bases not matched to a gene: 9. The CDR3 contains 17 residues. Germline V gene data show CDR1 as SGHTA and CDR2 as FQGNSA. As DNA, the CDR3 is TGTGCCAGCAGCTTACTATGGTCGGGGAGGGGCACAGATACGCAGTATTTT. It is translated as CASSLLWSGRGTDTQYF.

This clone has just a few counts. The genes are TRBV11-2 and TRBJ1-1; the D gene is possibly TRBD1 (6 bases). This CDR3 region has 15 residues. V gave up 3 bases and J gave up 6 bases, with 17 bases separating them. Germline V gives CDR1 SGHAT, CDR2 FQNNGV. The CDR3 protein is CASSFGGRGLAEAFF. The CDR3 region has the DNA TGTGCCAGCAGCTTCGGCGGCAGGGGTCTCGCTGAAGCTTTCTTT.

The chain recombines TRBV7-9 with TRBJ1-3, with a weak D call TRBD1 (5 bases). The CDR3 contains 17 residues. V lost 0 bases to trimming and J lost 0 bases, with 12 bases between them. Germline V lookup: CDR1 SEHNR, CDR2 FQNEAQ (reference sequence). The CDR3 spells CASSLAGGTDSGNTIYF. For the CDR3, the DNA is TGTGCCAGCAGCTTAGCGGGGGGGACGGACTCTGGAAACACCATATATTTT.

The chain carries TRBV4-3 and TRBJ1-3; 8 bases align to TRBD1. The CDR3 length is 18 residues. Germline CDR1 and CDR2: LGHNA and YSLEER. V lost 0 bases, J lost 2 bases, and 9 bases stayed unmatched. The CDR3 loop reads CASSQDRGARGPGNTIYF. The DNA of the CDR3 is TGCGCCAGCAGCCAAGATCGGGGGGCCAGGGGGCCTGGAAACACCATATATTTT.

V usage is TRBV5-1 and J usage is TRBJ2-5; D perhaps matches TRBD2 (5 bases). CDR1 and CDR2 (germline): SGHRS, YFSETQ. The CDR3 totals 14 residues. V was pared by 0 bases and J by 2 bases, with 8 bases between. Here the CDR3 DNA reads TGCGCCAGCAGCTTGGGGTCGGGGCAAGAGACCCAGTACTTC. This sequence encodes CASSLGSGQETQYF.

The V gene is TRBV4-3, the J gene TRBJ2-3, with 11 bases aligning to TRBD2. Per germline, CDR1 LGHNA and CDR2 YSLEER. The CDR3 sequence is 14 residues long. Trimming at V came to 3 bases and at J to 9 bases, leaving 5 bases not matched to a gene. The CDR3 spells CASSQDSSGGTQYF. The CDR3, as DNA: TGCGCCAGCAGCCAGGATTCTAGCGGGGGGACGCAGTATTTT.

As DNA, the CDR3 is TGTGCCAGCAGCCCCCGGGTAGCGGGAGGGCTGTATGAGCAGTTCTTC. This codes for CASSPRVAGGLYEQFF. This chain uses TRBV5-4 with TRBJ2-1, with 11 bases fitting TRBD2. The germline V gene has CDR1 SGHNT and CDR2 YYREEE (reference sequence). The trim removed 4 bases at V and 8 bases at J, leaving 11 bases unmatched. The CDR3 covers 16 residues. The full variable domain, its missing parts supplied by reference TRBV5-4 and TRBJ2-1, is ETGVTQSPTHLIKTRGQQVTLRCSSQSGHNTVSWYQQALGQGPQFIFQYYREEENGRGNFPPRFSGLQFPNYSSELNVNALELDDSALYLCASSPRVAGGLYEQFFGPGTRLTVL.

This chain connects TRBV18 to TRBJ2-1; 8 nucleotides agree with TRBD2. Germline V gene lookup returns CDR1 KGHSH and CDR2 LQKENI. The CDR3 is made up of 16 amino acids. J was trimmed by 6 bases and V by 5 bases; bases with no gene match: 12. The CDR3, as DNA: TGTGCCAGCTCATTCGAGGGTAGCGGGGCTCTCAATGAGCAGTTCTTC. Amino acids: CASSFEGSGALNEQFF.

This clone was seen just once. The rearrangement links TRBV9 to TRBJ2-1; 8 bases match TRBD1. The CDR3 has 12 amino acids. Trimming at V came to 0 bases and at J to 16 bases, leaving 6 bases not matched to a gene. The germline CDR1 and CDR2 sequences are SGDLS and YYNGEE. CDR3 amino acids: CASSVGGQGAFF. The CDR3 DNA sequence: TGTGCCAGCAGCGTAGGTGGTCAGGGGGCCTTCTTC.

The chain couples TRBV19 to TRBJ2-1, with 8 positions matching TRBD2. V lost 7 bases to trimming and J lost 8 bases; unmatched junction nucleotides: 10. The CDR3 extends over 14 amino acids. Germline V CDR1 and CDR2: LNHDA, SQIVND (reference sequence). The CDR3 bases are TGTGCCAGTAACACCGGGACTAGGGGCGATGAGCAGTTCTTC. Translation gives CASNTGTRGDEQFF.

The chain employs TRBV29-1 and TRBJ2-5, with 8 positions matching TRBD2. Germline assignment: CDR1 SQVTM and CDR2 ANQGSEA. The CDR3 contains 15 residues. J was trimmed by 2 bases and V by 8 bases; bases with no gene match: 13. CDR3 sequence (DNA): TGCAGCTCCGGTGAGACTAGCGAGAAACAAGAGACCCAGTACTTC. This sequence encodes CSSGETSEKQETQYF.

The V gene is TRBV28, the J gene TRBJ2-7; D possibly corresponds to TRBD2 (7 bases). CDR1 MDHEN and CDR2 SYDVKM come from the germline V gene. Trimming shortened V by 2 bases and J by 1 base, and 12 bases separated the two germline ends. The CDR3 runs to 15 residues. The CDR3 reads CASSLVGGRSYEQYF. The CDR3, as DNA: TGTGCCAGCAGTTTAGTCGGGGGGCGATCCTACGAGCAGTACTTC.

This chain links TRBV7-8 with TRBJ1-1; D call uncertain. Germline values: CDR1 SGHVS, CDR2 FQNEAQ. This CDR3 has 15 amino acids. Trimming cost V 7 bases and J 1 base, with 16 bases left between them. CDR3 sequence: CASTDRRFANTEAFF. The CDR3 nucleotides read TGTGCCAGCACCGATAGGCGGTTTGCGAACACTGAAGCTTTCTTT.

J is TRBJ1-1 and V is TRBV29-1; 9 bases are shared with TRBD1. Per germline, CDR1 SQVTM and CDR2 ANQGSEA. This CDR3 is built from 14 residues. The junction had 9 bases not matched to a gene; V was cut back by 5 bases and J by 5 bases. The CDR3, as DNA: TGCAGCGTTACCCCGGACAGGGGCAAGACTGAAGCTTTCTTT. It yields the protein CSVTPDRGKTEAFF.

The chain is built from TRBV27 and TRBJ2-1, with TRBD1 identical over 10 bases. From germline, CDR1 is MNHEY and CDR2 SMNVEV (reference sequence). This CDR3 is 16 amino acids long. The trim removed 5 bases at V and 4 bases at J, leaving 8 bases unmatched. In DNA, the CDR3 is TGTGCCAGCAGTAGGATTGGGACAGGGGTTTACAATGAGCAGTTCTTC. Translated, it gives CASSRIGTGVYNEQFF.

The chain links TRBV27 to TRBJ1-1, with D perhaps matching TRBD1 (6 bases). CDR1 is MNHEY and CDR2 is SMNVEV in the germline V gene (reference sequence). The CDR3 contains 16 residues. Trimming stripped 0 bases from V and 1 base from J, with 12 bases between. This CDR3 reads CASSLSAGTPNTEAFF. For the CDR3, the DNA is TGTGCCAGCAGTTTATCGGCCGGGACACCGAACACTGAAGCTTTCTTT.

The DNA for the CDR3 is TGTGCCAGCAGTTCCCCGGGACAGGGCAACAATCAGCCCCAGCATTTT. As protein: CASSSPGQGNNQPQHF. V gene TRBV27 combines with J gene TRBJ1-5; TRBD1 matches 9 bases. Germline lookup yields CDR1 MNHEY and CDR2 SMNVEV (reference sequence). V shed 4 bases and J 3 bases; nucleotides not matched to a gene: 7. The CDR3 has 16 amino acids.

This clone has just a few counts. This chain links TRBV5-8 with TRBJ1-2, with TRBD1 as a possible D gene (6 bases). Germline CDR1 reads SGHTS; CDR2 reads YDEGEE. The CDR3 is 17 residues long. Trimming took off 6 bases at V and 4 bases at J, with 25 bases between the two ends. For the CDR3, the DNA is TGTGCCAGCACCAACTCACTGTCAGGGGCGGTCTTCTATGGCTACACCTTC. This codes for CASTNSLSGAVFYGYTF.

The chain uses TRBV7-2 and TRBJ2-6; weak D call: TRBD2 (5 bases). CDR1 is SGHTA, CDR2 FQGNSA, per germline. V was shortened by 0 bases and J by 4 bases, with 7 bases between the two germline ends. The CDR3 covers 15 residues. CDR3 in DNA: TGTGCCAGCAGCTTAGCCGGGAAGGGGGCCAACGTCCTGACTTTC. Residues: CASSLAGKGANVLTF.

This sequence joins TRBV19 and TRBJ2-1; TRBD2 matches 13 bases. CDR1 and CDR2 from the germline V gene are LNHDA and SQIVND (reference sequence). Trimming took 9 bases from V and 1 from J; bases not matched to a gene: 3. The CDR3 is 15 amino acids. The CDR3 region is CASTTSGRSYNEQFF. CDR3 DNA: TGTGCCAGCACGACTAGCGGGAGGTCCTACAATGAGCAGTTCTTC.